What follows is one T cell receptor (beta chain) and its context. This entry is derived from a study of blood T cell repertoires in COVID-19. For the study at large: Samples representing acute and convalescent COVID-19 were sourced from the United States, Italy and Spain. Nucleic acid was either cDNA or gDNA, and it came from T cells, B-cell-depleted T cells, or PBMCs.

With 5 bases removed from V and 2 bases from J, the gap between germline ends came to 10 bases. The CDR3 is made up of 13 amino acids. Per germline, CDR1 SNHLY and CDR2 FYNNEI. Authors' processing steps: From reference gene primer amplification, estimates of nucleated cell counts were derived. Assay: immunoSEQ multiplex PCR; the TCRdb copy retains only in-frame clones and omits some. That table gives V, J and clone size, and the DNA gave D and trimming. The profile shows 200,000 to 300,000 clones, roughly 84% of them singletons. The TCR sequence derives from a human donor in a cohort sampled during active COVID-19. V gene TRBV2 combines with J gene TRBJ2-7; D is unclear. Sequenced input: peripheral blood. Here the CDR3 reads CASSRQVTYEQYF. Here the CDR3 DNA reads TGTGCCAGCAGTCGGCAGGTTACCTACGAGCAGTACTTC.